What follows is one TCR beta chain and its context. Its target is not known. Cultured CD4+ T cell DNA was sequenced using the Oncomine TCR Beta short-read assay. TCRdb recomputed calls from the PCR reads with MiXCR, one row per CDR3 protein. Of tens of thousands of distinct CDR3 sequences listed, 43% were seen once; the top ten hold 2.5% to 3%. Germline lookup yields CDR1 SGHTA and CDR2 FQGTGA. CDR3 length: 14 amino acids. With 5 bases clipped from V and 4 bases from J, the junction kept 7 bases outside the gene matches. The data belong to a study of vaccination and CD4 T cells after COVID-19. Treatment specified: roughly 10-day PBMC culture with coronavirus spike peptide pools or control peptides (ViraFEST assay). Study-wide results and caveats: The median count of SARS-CoV-2-reactive clonotypes rose from around 21 to 38, not significantly.

The rearrangement uses TRBV7-3 and TRBJ2-5; TRBD1 matches at 7 bases. The clonotype comes from a human donor who had recovered from COVID-19. The source material was CD4+ T cells from blood, cultured in vitro, sampled after SARS-CoV-2 vaccination. This CDR3 is CASSIDRAAETQYF. The CDR3 DNA sequence: TGTGCCAGCAGCATTGACAGGGCGGCAGAGACCCAGTACTTC.